These T cell receptor beta chains were read from a single sample in a study of radiotherapy plus CTLA-4 blockade in lung cancer. The data were produced by immunoSEQ multiplex PCR, yet TCRdb's version contains in-frame clones alone and is incomplete. The sample holds around 59,000 clones, over 65% seen once. This specimen consisted of peripheral blood, obtained from a patient treated with radiotherapy plus ipilimumab. These receptors were obtained from a human donor with non-small cell lung cancer who had a partial response to radiotherapy plus ipilimumab. Each CDR3 is given with its conserved first and last residue. D genes are given only for firm matches. Some rows have no size entry. The others give once, few or many, or a class for an expanded clone.

abundance: few
d_gene: TRBD1
len: 15
j_gene: TRBJ1-1
v_gene: TRBV5-1
CDR3nt: TGCGCCAGCAGCCTAGCGACAGGGGGCCGTACTGAAGCTTTCTTT
CDR3aa: CASSLATGGRTEAFF

abundance: .
d_gene: TRBD1
len: 14
j_gene: TRBJ2-3
v_gene: TRBV6-1
CDR3nt: TGTGCCAGCAGGATGGGACAGCGCACAGATACGCAGTATTTT
CDR3aa: CASRMGQRTDTQYF

abundance: once
d_gene: TRBD1
len: 12
j_gene: TRBJ1-2
v_gene: TRBV6-5
CDR3nt: TGTGCCAGCAGAACGACAGGGGAAGGCTACACCTTC
CDR3aa: CASRTTGEGYTF

abundance: .
d_gene: TRBD1
len: 11
j_gene: TRBJ1-1
v_gene: TRBV19
CDR3nt: TGTGCCATCATCGTACAGGGGGAAGCTTTCTTT
CDR3aa: CAIIVQGEAFF

abundance: .
d_gene: .
len: 16
j_gene: TRBJ2-5
v_gene: TRBV5-1
CDR3nt: TGCGCCAGCAGCTTGGCTTCCGGGGGGCGCGCAGAGACCCAGTACTTC
CDR3aa: CASSLASGGRAETQYF

abundance: .
d_gene: TRBD1
len: 14
j_gene: TRBJ1-1
v_gene: TRBV18
CDR3nt: TGTGCCAGCTCCCAGGGACAGGGGAACACTGAAGCTTTCTTT
CDR3aa: CASSQGQGNTEAFF

abundance: .
d_gene: .
len: 11
j_gene: TRBJ2-1
v_gene: TRBV9
CDR3nt: TGTGCCAGCAGCGGAGCCAATGAGCAGTTCTTC
CDR3aa: CASSGANEQFF

abundance: .
d_gene: .
len: 15
j_gene: TRBJ1-6
v_gene: TRBV30
CDR3nt: TGTGCCTGGAGTGTAGACAGCTCCTATAATTCACCCCTCCACTTT
CDR3aa: CAWSVDSSYNSPLHF

abundance: .
d_gene: TRBD2
len: 18
j_gene: TRBJ2-1
v_gene: TRBV11-3
CDR3nt: TGTGCCAGCAGCTTAGACGGGGGGGCGGGGGCCGGCTACAATGAGCAGTTCTTC
CDR3aa: CASSLDGGAGAGYNEQFF

abundance: .
d_gene: .
len: 12
j_gene: TRBJ2-1
v_gene: TRBV9
CDR3nt: TGTGCCAGCAGCGTAGAACAGAATGAGCAGTTCTTC
CDR3aa: CASSVEQNEQFF

abundance: .
d_gene: TRBD1
len: 18
j_gene: TRBJ2-2
v_gene: TRBV15
CDR3nt: TGTGCCACCAGGGTGAGTCGCCAGGGGGCCTGGAACACCGGGGAGCTGTTTTTT
CDR3aa: CATRVSRQGAWNTGELFF

abundance: .
d_gene: .
len: 14
j_gene: TRBJ1-2
v_gene: TRBV15
CDR3nt: TGTGCCACCAGCAGGGAGGGTCAGAACTATGGCTACACCTTC
CDR3aa: CATSREGQNYGYTF

abundance: once
d_gene: .
len: 13
j_gene: TRBJ1-1
v_gene: TRBV29-1
CDR3nt: TGCAGCGTTTGTGTGGGCAGGAACACTGAAGCTTTCTTT
CDR3aa: CSVCVGRNTEAFF

abundance: .
d_gene: TRBD1
len: 13
j_gene: TRBJ2-7
v_gene: TRBV28
CDR3nt: TGTGCCAGCAAAGCAGGGGGCCCCTACGAGCAGTACTTC
CDR3aa: CASKAGGPYEQYF

abundance: .
d_gene: .
len: 13
j_gene: TRBJ1-6
v_gene: TRBV30
CDR3nt: TGTGCCTTCGCCGGGTCCAACGCCTCACCCCTCCACTTT
CDR3aa: CAFAGSNASPLHF

abundance: .
d_gene: .
len: 13
j_gene: TRBJ1-2
v_gene: TRBV27
CDR3nt: TGTGCCAGCAGCCATGGGGAGTCCTATGGCTACACCTTC
CDR3aa: CASSHGESYGYTF

abundance: .
d_gene: TRBD1
len: 18
j_gene: TRBJ1-5
v_gene: TRBV27
CDR3nt: TGTGCCAGCAGTTTATCGAATACTTTCGGACAGGGGGATCAGCCCCAGCATTTT
CDR3aa: CASSLSNTFGQGDQPQHF

abundance: .
d_gene: TRBD1
len: 14
j_gene: TRBJ1-3
v_gene: TRBV7-9
CDR3nt: TGTGCCAGCAGCAGGGACAGGGGAGGAAACACCATATATTTT
CDR3aa: CASSRDRGGNTIYF

abundance: .
d_gene: .
len: 13
j_gene: TRBJ1-1
v_gene: TRBV9
CDR3nt: TGTGCCAGCAGCCGAGGGGGGAACACTGAAGCTTTCTTT
CDR3aa: CASSRGGNTEAFF